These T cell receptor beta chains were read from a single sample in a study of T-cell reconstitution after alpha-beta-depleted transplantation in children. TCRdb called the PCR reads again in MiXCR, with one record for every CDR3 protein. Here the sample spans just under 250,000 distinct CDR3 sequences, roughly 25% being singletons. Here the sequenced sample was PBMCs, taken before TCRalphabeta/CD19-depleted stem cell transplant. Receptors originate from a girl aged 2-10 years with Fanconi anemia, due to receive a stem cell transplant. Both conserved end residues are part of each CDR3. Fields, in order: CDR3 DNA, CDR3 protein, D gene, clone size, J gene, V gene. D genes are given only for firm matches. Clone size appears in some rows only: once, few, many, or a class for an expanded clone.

TGTGCCAGCAGCTTAGAAAGGGCTCTCAACAATGAGCAGTTCTTC | CASSLERALNNEQFF | . | . | TRBJ2-1 | TRBV11-2
TGCAGCGTTGAACCTGGCAATGAGCAGTTCTTC | CSVEPGNEQFF | . | . | TRBJ2-1 | TRBV29-1
TGCGCCAGCAGCCCACAAACAGGGAGAGGGGGTTACGAGCAGTACTTC | CASSPQTGRGGYEQYF | . | . | TRBJ2-7 | TRBV5-1
TGTGCCAGCAGCTCCTGGACAAGGTGGGGCACAGATACGCAGTATTTT | CASSSWTRWGTDTQYF | . | many | TRBJ2-3 | TRBV5-6
TGTGCCAGCAGCTTGTGGGACACTTCAGATACGCAGTATTTT | CASSLWDTSDTQYF | . | . | TRBJ2-3 | TRBV7-3
TGTGCCAGCAGCTTCAATGCAGGGCCCTACGAGCAGTACTTC | CASSFNAGPYEQYF | . | . | TRBJ2-7 | TRBV7-6
TGTGCCACCAGTGTCCGGACCCGGGATACGCAGTATTTT | CATSVRTRDTQYF | . | many | TRBJ2-3 | TRBV24-1
TGCAGTGCTAGAGATCAGACGGTCACAGATACGCAGTATTTT | CSARDQTVTDTQYF | . | . | TRBJ2-3 | TRBV20-1
TGTGCCAGTAGTATGAGGACAGGGCACCTTGACTATGGCTACACCTTC | CASSMRTGHLDYGYTF | TRBD1 | few | TRBJ1-2 | TRBV19
TGTGCCAGCAGCTTAGATCTGTTCCTGACAGCCTACAATGAGCAGTTCTTC | CASSLDLFLTAYNEQFF | . | . | TRBJ2-1 | TRBV11-2
TGTGCCAGCAGCCCAAGACTAGCGGTCAACTACGAGCAGTACTTC | CASSPRLAVNYEQYF | TRBD2 | . | TRBJ2-7 | TRBV5-5
TGTGCCTGGAGATATCGAGTCAGGCCGAACACTGAAGCTTTCTTT | CAWRYRVRPNTEAFF | . | . | TRBJ1-1 | TRBV30
TGCGCCAGCAGCCAAGATCCCGACAGGGGAAGATACAATGAGCAGTTCTTC | CASSQDPDRGRYNEQFF | TRBD1 | . | TRBJ2-1 | TRBV4-1
TGTGCCAGCAGCCAGATCGCTAGCTACCCCGGGGAGCTGTTTTTT | CASSQIASYPGELFF | . | many | TRBJ2-2 | TRBV4-2
TGCAGCGTGGGATGGCGGGGGGGCCTTTATGAGCAGTTCTTC | CSVGWRGGLYEQFF | TRBD2 | many | TRBJ2-1 | TRBV29-1
TGTGCCAGCAGCTTAGCCCAGGAAGCGGGTACGCAGTATTTT | CASSLAQEAGTQYF | . | few | TRBJ2-3 | TRBV11-2
TGTGCCAGCAGCTTGTGGAGCTCGCAAGAGACCCAGTACTTC | CASSLWSSQETQYF | . | many | TRBJ2-5 | TRBV5-6
TGTGCCAGCAGCATCCGACAGGGGCCCTACAATGAGCAGTTCTTC | CASSIRQGPYNEQFF | . | few | TRBJ2-1 | TRBV21-1